This T cell receptor beta chain came from a study of blood T cell repertoires in COVID-19. In the study overall: Samples of COVID-19 (acute and convalescent) were obtained from the United States, Italy and Spain.

Before being deemed recovered, Cohort 3 donors had two negative PCRs, clearance, or symptom resolution. Some clones are missing from TCRdb's copy, which holds only in-frame ones; the method was immunoSEQ multiplex PCR. The data contain about 300,000 clones, 89% of them seen just once; the ten biggest clones take up around 4.8%. This receptor was taken from a man aged 55 to 70 who had recovered from COVID-19. The specimen sequenced was PBMCs or T cells enriched from blood (not recorded which).

The CDR3 DNA reads TGCGCCAGCAGCATTGGAGGGGCGGGGGGATACGAGCAGTACTTC. It specifies CASSIGGAGGYEQYF. The gene calls are TRBV5-1 and TRBJ2-7, with 8 positions matching TRBD2. V was clipped by 4 bases and J by 4 bases; unmatched bases: 10. The CDR3 has 15 residues. From germline, CDR1 is SGHRS and CDR2 YFSETQ.